This T cell receptor beta chain is from a study of technical replicates of blood from a handful of donors. This CDR3 spans 14 amino acids. Germline loops: CDR1 MNHEY, CDR2 SMNVEV (reference sequence). The V end lost 5 bases, the J end lost 1 base, and 12 bases lay between the germline ends. Here immunoSEQ multiplex PCR was the method, and the copy in TCRdb shows in-frame clones only, minus some. This table has about 75,000 clones, 95% to 97% appearing once. This chain uses TRBV27 with TRBJ2-7; D unclear. This clonotype was obtained from a human donor in good health. The source material was T cells isolated from PBMCs. This CDR3 reads CASSPRPRSYEQYF. The CDR3 DNA follows: TGTGCCAGCAGTCCTAGGCCGCGTTCCTACGAGCAGTACTTC.